The 21 T cell receptor beta chains in this list originate from one sample, sequenced in a study of blood T cell repertoires in COVID-19. TCRdb keeps only in-frame clones here, not all; method: immunoSEQ multiplex PCR. Of about 54,000 clones in the sample, 85% to 95% were seen once. The sample consisted of peripheral blood. These receptors were obtained from a man in his fifties with acute or convalescent COVID-19.

The V call is TRBV30, the J call TRBJ2-3, with a tentative D call TRBD2 (7 bases). There are 15 residues in the CDR3. V lost 0 bases to trimming and J lost 5 bases, with 15 bases between them. The germline V gene has CDR1 GTSNPN and CDR2 SVGIG (reference sequence). CDR3 sequence: CAWSVPGGALDTQYF. In nucleotides, the CDR3 is TGTGCCTGGAGTGTACCTGGGGGGGCTCTAGATACGCAGTATTTT.

The V call is TRBV7-9, the J call TRBJ1-4; D possibly corresponds to TRBD1 (6 bases). The CDR3 consists of 14 residues. In germline, CDR1 is SEHNR, CDR2 FQNEAQ (reference sequence). V was cut by 5 bases and J by 4 bases, with 11 bases left in between. CDR3 protein: CASSPGQFNEKLFF. The CDR3 DNA reads as TGTGCCAGCAGCCCAGGACAGTTTAATGAAAAACTGTTTTTT.

The chain uses TRBV12-3 or TRBV12-4 and TRBJ1-2, with D possibly matching TRBD1 (6 bases). Trimming took off 7 bases at V and 8 bases at J, with 14 bases between the two ends. The CDR3 spans 12 residues. The CDR3 loop reads CASTPDRGGYTF. The CDR3 coding sequence is TGTGCCAGCACCCCGGACAGAGGCGGCTACACCTTC.

V usage is TRBV13 and J usage is TRBJ2-5, with a possible D match to TRBD2 (6 bases). Germline V lookup: CDR1 PRHDT, CDR2 FYEKMQ (reference sequence). This CDR3 region has 17 residues. V was clipped by 7 bases and J by 4 bases, with 25 bases between them. Written as DNA, the CDR3 is TGTGCCAGCACCAGTAGGGGACTCCGGTCCGCCACAGAGACCCAGTACTTC. Translating it yields CASTSRGLRSATETQYF. The full variable domain, with the rest looked up from reference TRBV13 and TRBJ2-5, is AAGVIQSPRHLIKEKRETATLKCYPIPRHDTVYWYQQGPGQDPQFLISFYEKMQSDKGSIPDRFSAQQFSDYHSELNMSSLELGDSALYFCASTSRGLRSATETQYFGPGTRLLVL.

J is TRBJ1-4 and V is TRBV6-1; D not certain. V gave up 2 bases and J gave up 7 bases, with 14 bases separating them. Germline loops: CDR1 MNHNS, CDR2 SASEGT. The CDR3 is 15 amino acids. The CDR3 region has the DNA TGTGCCAGCAGTGAACGGTGGTTGGTTGGTGAAAAACTGTTTTTT. Translating gives CASSERWLVGEKLFF.

The chain recombines TRBV18 with TRBJ2-4, with D perhaps matching TRBD1 (6 bases). CDR3 length: 16 residues. Trimming shortened V by 0 bases and J by 2 bases, and 11 bases separated the two germline ends. Germline-derived CDR1 and CDR2 are KGHSH and LQKENI. The CDR3 region is CASSPPKTGPKNIQYF. DNA of the CDR3: TGTGCCAGCTCACCACCGAAGACAGGACCCAAAAACATTCAGTACTTC. Full variable domain (outside the CDR3, taken from reference TRBV18 and TRBJ2-4): NAGVMQNPRHLVRRRGQEARLRCSPMKGHSHVYWYRQLPEEGLKFMVYLQKENIIDESGMPKERFSAEFPKEGPSILRIQQVVRGDSAAYFCASSPPKTGPKNIQYFGAGTRLSVL.

V gene TRBV27 combines with J gene TRBJ1-2; D may be TRBD1 (5 bases). CDR1 is MNHEY and CDR2 is SMNVEV in the germline V gene (reference sequence). Trimming took off 3 bases at V and 6 bases at J, with 8 bases between the two ends. This CDR3 spans 12 amino acids. The CDR3 protein is CASSFQGDGYTF. CDR3 nucleotides: TGTGCCAGCAGTTTTCAAGGGGATGGCTACACCTTC.

The rearrangement uses TRBV10-3 and TRBJ2-5; D is possibly TRBD2 (7 bases). The CDR3 has 16 residues. CDR1 is ENHRY and CDR2 is SYGVKD in the germline V gene. V shed 7 bases and J shed 2 bases, with 20 bases lying between them. The CDR3: CAIKGGVGTSQETQYF. CDR3 bases: TGTGCCATCAAGGGGGGGGTTGGGACTTCACAAGAGACCCAGTACTTC.

This clone was observed once. The chain couples TRBV11-3 to TRBJ2-7, with TRBD2 matching 12 bases. The CDR3 runs 18 residues. Germline assignment: CDR1 SGHNT and CDR2 YENEEA. The ends lost 4 bases at V and 0 bases at J; junction bases unmatched: 10. CDR3 nucleotides: TGTGCCAGCAGCTCGGGACTAGCGGGCCTAACAGGCTCCTACGAGCAGTACTTC. The encoded protein is CASSSGLAGLTGSYEQYF.

The chain recombines TRBV6-5 with TRBJ1-6; D gene unclear. Trimming shortened V by 6 bases and J by 8 bases, and 8 bases separated the two germline ends. CDR1 and CDR2 (germline): MNHEY, SVGAGI. This CDR3 spans 12 amino acids. The CDR3 here is CASRAGDSPLHF. CDR3 DNA: TGTGCCAGCAGGGCCGGAGATTCACCCCTCCACTTT.

This chain uses TRBV5-6 with TRBJ2-1; tentative D call: TRBD2 (10 bases). The CDR3 runs to 19 residues. Trimming pared 7 bases from V and 7 bases from J, leaving 33 bases between. CDR1 and CDR2 (germline): SGHDT, YYEEEE. The CDR3 DNA is TGTGCCAGCCGAGACCCGGGACAGGGTCTGCTAGCGGGAGTGAATGAGCAGTTCTTC. Its translation is CASRDPGQGLLAGVNEQFF. Variable domain in full (rest from reference TRBV5-6 and TRBJ2-1): DAGVTQSPTHLIKTRGQQVTLRCSPKSGHDTVSWYQQALGQGPQFIFQYYEEEERQRGNFPDRFSGHQFPNYSSELNVNALLLGDSALYLCASRDPGQGLLAGVNEQFFGPGTRLTVL.

This chain links TRBV24-1 with TRBJ1-2, with D possibly TRBD1 on 5 matching bases. Trimming pared 1 base from V and 7 bases from J, leaving 9 bases between. The germline gives CDR1 KGHDR, CDR2 SFDVKD. The CDR3 runs to 13 residues. As DNA, the CDR3 is TGTGCCACCAGTGATTTCCGGGGGATTGGCTACACCTTC. It codes for CATSDFRGIGYTF.

This clone was seen just once. The chain is built from TRBV4-1 and TRBJ2-7; TRBD1 might be the D (5 bases). CDR1 and CDR2 from the germline V gene are MGHRA and YSYEKL. The V end lost 0 bases, the J end lost 2 bases, and 11 bases lay between the germline ends. CDR3 length equals 15 residues. The CDR3: CASSQERTIAYEQYF. The CDR3 DNA reads TGCGCCAGCAGCCAAGAAAGGACAATTGCCTACGAGCAGTACTTC.

The chain links TRBV11-3 to TRBJ2-7; D perhaps matches TRBD2 (6 bases). V lost 4 bases to trimming and J lost 9 bases, with 25 bases between them. CDR1 is SGHNT, CDR2 YENEEA, per germline. The CDR3 loop spans 16 amino acids. CDR3 residues: CASSSLLTPGAKLQYF. In nucleotides, the CDR3 is TGTGCCAGCAGCTCCCTCCTAACTCCGGGAGCCAAGCTGCAGTACTTC. The full variable domain, completed using reference TRBV11-3 and TRBJ2-7, is EAGVVQSPRYKIIEKKQPVAFWCNPISGHNTLYWYLQNLGQGPELLIRYENEEAVDDSQLPKDRFSAERLKGVDSTLKIQPAELGDSAVYLCASSSLLTPGAKLQYFGPGTRLTVT.

Only one count was recorded for this clone. The chain is built from TRBV11-2 and TRBJ2-5; weak D call: TRBD2 (5 bases). The CDR3 consists of 17 residues. V was shortened by 0 bases and J by 1 base, with 15 bases between the two germline ends. Germline assignment: CDR1 SGHAT and CDR2 FQNNGV. CDR3 bases: TGTGCCAGCAGCTTAGATCCAACCGGGGTTCCCCAAGAGACCCAGTACTTC. Translation gives CASSLDPTGVPQETQYF. The entire variable domain, with the rest obtained from reference TRBV11-2 and TRBJ2-5, is as follows: EAGVAQSPRYKIIEKRQSVAFWCNPISGHATLYWYQQILGQGPKLLIQFQNNGVVDDSQLPKDRFSAERLKGVDSTLKIQPAKLEDSAVYLCASSLDPTGVPQETQYFGPGTRLLVL.

V is TRBV9 and J is TRBJ1-2; 8 bases match TRBD1. V lost 3 bases to trimming and J lost 7 bases; unmatched junction nucleotides: 11. Germline CDR1 SGDLS, CDR2 YYNGEE. CDR3 length equals 15 residues. The CDR3 coding sequence is TGTGCCAGCAGCGCAATAACAGGGGGAGCTGCTGGCTACACCTTC. It yields the protein CASSAITGGAAGYTF.

J is TRBJ2-7 and V is TRBV30, with D perhaps TRBD1 (7 bases). From germline, CDR1 is GTSNPN and CDR2 SVGIG (reference sequence). V lost 7 bases, J lost 2 bases, and 18 bases lay in between. This CDR3 region has 14 residues. This chain's CDR3 is CAFLGGQFTYEQYF. CDR3 coding DNA: TGTGCCTTTCTCGGGGGACAGTTTACCTACGAGCAGTACTTC.

The rearrangement joins TRBV3-1 (or the pseudogene TRBV3-2) to TRBJ1-1, with D hard to call. This CDR3 has 14 residues. Trimming stripped 2 bases from V and 0 bases from J, with 7 bases between. Germline values: CDR1 LGHDT, CDR2 YNNKEL (reference sequence). The CDR3 loop reads CASSQFLVNTEAFF. In DNA form, the CDR3 reads TGTGCCAGCAGCCAATTTTTAGTGAACACTGAAGCTTTCTTT.

The chain links TRBV30 to TRBJ2-3, with TRBD1 as a possible D gene (6 bases). Trimming took 7 bases from V and 0 from J, leaving 20 bases between them. There are 16 residues in the CDR3. Looked up from germline, CDR1 is GTSNPN and CDR2 is SVGIG (reference sequence). Written as DNA, the CDR3 is TGTGCCTACCAAACCGGGACACTAAGCAGCACAGATACGCAGTATTTT. Translated, it gives CAYQTGTLSSTDTQYF.

The chain carries TRBV14 and TRBJ2-2; no clear D. Trimming left V 1 base short and J 5 bases short, with 14 bases between. Germline V gives CDR1 SGHDN, CDR2 FVKESK. The CDR3 is 16 amino acids. The CDR3 sequence is CASSQAGPVRTGELFF. CDR3 DNA sequence: TGTGCCAGCAGCCAAGCCGGTCCGGTTCGGACCGGGGAGCTGTTTTTT.

V gene TRBV5-1 combines with J gene TRBJ2-7; D gene uncertain. CDR1 is SGHRS and CDR2 is YFSETQ in the germline V gene. V lost 1 base to trimming and J lost 0 bases, with 8 bases between them. The CDR3 contains 14 residues. Here the CDR3 reads CASSLIPGSYEQYF. Written as DNA, the CDR3 is TGCGCCAGCAGCTTGATCCCAGGCTCCTACGAGCAGTACTTC.